The present entry profiles one T cell receptor (beta chain) with its context. Its antigen remains unknown. This sample was included in a study of T cell responses to AZD1222 COVID-19 vaccine. Study conclusions and caveats: Repertoires were collected only later (after the peak T cell response had occurred).

The length of the CDR3 is 17 residues. From germline, CDR1 is LGHNT and CDR2 FRNRAP. Trimming shortened V by 1 base and J by 2 bases, and 17 bases separated the two germline ends. Clones were read by immunoSEQ multiplex PCR, and TCRdb kept only the in-frame ones, dropping some. The table lists approximately 99,000 clones, around nine tenths of them singletons. The V and J genes are TRBV12-5 and TRBJ1-1, with D possibly TRBD1 on 6 matching bases. This receptor was taken from an adult in good health. Here the sequenced sample was peripheral blood, taken on day 0 of MenACWY control vaccination. CDR3: CASGLEQGFDHNTEAFF. The CDR3 bases are TGTGCTAGTGGTTTGGAACAGGGCTTCGACCATAACACTGAAGCTTTCTTT.